One and the same sample provided the 10 T cell receptor beta chains below, sequenced in a study of blood T cell repertoires in COVID-19. The assay was immunoSEQ multiplex PCR, and TCRdb's table has in-frame clones only and misses some. The sample records some 700,000 clones, around 89% being singletons. Source material: peripheral blood. These TCRs come from a woman between 18 and 29 years old with acute or convalescent COVID-19.

The chain couples TRBV9 to TRBJ2-7; D uncertain. The CDR3 spans 13 residues. Germline V gene data show CDR1 as SGDLS and CDR2 as YYNGEE. The V end was cut by 0 bases, the J end by 5 bases, with 9 bases between. The CDR3 loop reads CASSVGSENEQYF. The CDR3, as DNA: TGTGCCAGCAGCGTAGGATCGGAGAACGAGCAGTACTTC.

This clone was picked up one time. The genes are TRBV5-1 and TRBJ1-1, with no clear D. The V gene lost 0 bases and the J gene lost 5 bases, with 8 bases spanning the gap. Per the germline V gene, CDR1 is SGHRS and CDR2 is YFSETQ. The CDR3 loop spans 13 amino acids. The CDR3 spells CASSLATATEAFF. CDR3 in DNA: TGCGCCAGCAGCTTGGCCACAGCTACTGAAGCTTTCTTT.

The chain couples TRBV14 to TRBJ1-1; D is undetermined. The V gene lost 8 bases and the J gene lost 10 bases, with 14 bases spanning the gap. The CDR3 sequence is 11 residues long. CDR1 is SGHDN, CDR2 FVKESK, per germline. The CDR3 region has the DNA TGTGCCAGCGGTAATTCGGGAGTAGCTTTCTTT. It yields the protein CASGNSGVAFF.

The chain joins TRBV12-5 to TRBJ2-1; 8 nucleotides agree with TRBD1. Unmatched junction bases numbered 15, after V lost 6 bases and J lost 2 bases. Germline values: CDR1 LGHNT, CDR2 FRNRAP. The CDR3 contains 18 residues. The CDR3: CASGQKTTGTGTYNEQFF. The CDR3 bases are TGTGCTAGTGGCCAGAAGACAACCGGGACAGGAACCTACAATGAGCAGTTCTTC.

The chain recombines TRBV6-5 with TRBJ2-1; TRBD1 is a possible D gene (5 bases). The CDR3 runs to 12 residues. V was shortened by 6 bases and J by 8 bases, with 11 bases between the two germline ends. Germline V CDR1 and CDR2: MNHEY, SVGAGI. CDR3 sequence (DNA): TGTGCCAGCAGCTATCAGGGCTATGAGCAGTTCTTC. The encoded protein is CASSYQGYEQFF.

The chain is built from TRBV5-6 and TRBJ1-6, with TRBD1 as a possible D gene (5 bases). Germline CDR1 reads SGHDT; CDR2 reads YYEEEE. Trimming stripped 4 bases from V and 7 bases from J, with 15 bases between. The CDR3 runs 15 residues. The CDR3 DNA reads as TGTGCCAGCAGCCACTCGGGGGGTATGAATTCACCCCTCCACTTT. Translated: CASSHSGGMNSPLHF.

The V gene is TRBV28, the J gene TRBJ1-2; a possible D gene is TRBD1 (5 bases). Germline CDR1 and CDR2: MDHEN and SYDVKM. V was clipped by 5 bases and J by 1 base, with 8 bases between them. This CDR3 region has 13 residues. Written as DNA, the CDR3 is TGTGCCAGCAGTCTGACAGTTAACTATGGCTACACCTTC. Its translation: CASSLTVNYGYTF.

V and J are TRBV7-6 and TRBJ2-3, with TRBD2 matching 11 bases. This CDR3 spans 21 amino acids. V lost 4 bases to trimming and J lost 2 bases; unmatched junction nucleotides: 20. Germline V gene sequence: CDR1 SGHVS, CDR2 FNYEAQ. CDR3 in DNA: TGTGCCAGCAGCTCAGACCCACCCCTAGCGGGGGGCCGGGACTACACAGATACGCAGTATTTT. This codes for CASSSDPPLAGGRDYTDTQYF.

This clone was detected only once. V usage is TRBV7-9 and J usage is TRBJ2-1; 7 bases are shared with TRBD1. V dropped 0 bases and J dropped 8; count of bases not matched to a gene: 4. The CDR3 covers 14 residues. Per germline, CDR1 SEHNR and CDR2 FQNEAQ (reference sequence). The DNA of the CDR3 is TGTGCCAGCAGCTTAGCGGACAGGCCCTATGAGCAGTTCTTC. Encoded protein: CASSLADRPYEQFF.

Here the CDR3 reads CASSQDQWGYTF. CDR3 nucleotides: TGTGCCAGCAGCCAAGATCAGTGGGGCTACACCTTC. This sequence joins TRBV4-2 and TRBJ1-2; D uncertain. This CDR3 has 12 amino acids. V shed 0 bases and J shed 8 bases, with 7 bases lying between them. The germline gives CDR1 LGHNA, CDR2 YNFKEQ.